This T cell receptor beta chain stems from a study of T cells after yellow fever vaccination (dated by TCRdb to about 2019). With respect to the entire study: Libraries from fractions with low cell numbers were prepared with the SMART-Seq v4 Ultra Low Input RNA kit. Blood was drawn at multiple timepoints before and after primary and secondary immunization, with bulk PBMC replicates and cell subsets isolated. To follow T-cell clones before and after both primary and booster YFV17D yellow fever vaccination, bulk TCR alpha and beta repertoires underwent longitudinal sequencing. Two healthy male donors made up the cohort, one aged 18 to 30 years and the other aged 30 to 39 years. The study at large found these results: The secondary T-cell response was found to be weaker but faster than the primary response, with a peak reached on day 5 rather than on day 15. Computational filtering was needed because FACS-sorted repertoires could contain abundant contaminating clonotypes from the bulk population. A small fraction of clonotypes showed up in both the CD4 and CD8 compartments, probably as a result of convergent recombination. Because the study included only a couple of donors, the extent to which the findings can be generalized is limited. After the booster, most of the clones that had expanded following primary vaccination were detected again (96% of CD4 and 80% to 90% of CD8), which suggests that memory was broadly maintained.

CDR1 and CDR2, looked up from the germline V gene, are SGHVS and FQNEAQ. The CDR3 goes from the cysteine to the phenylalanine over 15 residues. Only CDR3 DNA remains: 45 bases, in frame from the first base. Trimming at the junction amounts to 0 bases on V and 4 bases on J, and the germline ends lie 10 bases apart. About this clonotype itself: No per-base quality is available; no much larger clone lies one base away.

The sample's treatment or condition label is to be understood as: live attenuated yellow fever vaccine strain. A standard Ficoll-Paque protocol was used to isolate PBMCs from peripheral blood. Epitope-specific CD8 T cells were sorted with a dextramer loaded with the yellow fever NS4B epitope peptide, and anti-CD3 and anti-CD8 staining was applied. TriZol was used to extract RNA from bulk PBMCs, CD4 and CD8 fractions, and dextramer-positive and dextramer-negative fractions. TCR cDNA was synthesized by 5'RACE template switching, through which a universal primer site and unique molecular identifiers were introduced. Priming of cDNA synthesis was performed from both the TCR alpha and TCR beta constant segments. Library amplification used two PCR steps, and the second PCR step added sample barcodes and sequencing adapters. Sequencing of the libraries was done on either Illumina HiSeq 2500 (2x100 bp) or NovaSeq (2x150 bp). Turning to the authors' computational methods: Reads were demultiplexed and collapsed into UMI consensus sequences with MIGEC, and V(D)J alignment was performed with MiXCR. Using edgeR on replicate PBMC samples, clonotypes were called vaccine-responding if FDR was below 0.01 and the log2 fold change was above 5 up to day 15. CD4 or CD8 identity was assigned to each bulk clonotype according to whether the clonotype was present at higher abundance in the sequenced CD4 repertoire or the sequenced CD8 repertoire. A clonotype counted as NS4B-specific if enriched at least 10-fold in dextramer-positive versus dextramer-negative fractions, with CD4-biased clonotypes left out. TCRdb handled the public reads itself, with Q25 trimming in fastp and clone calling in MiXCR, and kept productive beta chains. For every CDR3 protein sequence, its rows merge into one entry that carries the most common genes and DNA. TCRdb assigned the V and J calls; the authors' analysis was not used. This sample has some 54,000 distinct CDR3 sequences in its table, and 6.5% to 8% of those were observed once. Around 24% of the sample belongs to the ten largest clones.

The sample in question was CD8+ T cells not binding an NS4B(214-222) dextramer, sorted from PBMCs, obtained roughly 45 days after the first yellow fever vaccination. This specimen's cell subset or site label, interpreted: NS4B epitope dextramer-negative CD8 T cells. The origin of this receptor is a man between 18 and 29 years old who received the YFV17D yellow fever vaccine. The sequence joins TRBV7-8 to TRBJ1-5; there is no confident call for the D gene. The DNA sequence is TGTGCCAGCAGCTTAGCGCGCGCCGGAAATCAGCCCCAGCATTTT. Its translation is CASSLARAGNQPQHF.